The clone carrying this TCR beta chain was seen only once. Antigen specificity is unknown. Although they were nominally healthy when sampled, donors likely had unrecorded immune exposures. The data are from a study of cytomegalovirus exposure and HLA in healthy donors. Study outcomes and limitations: A few chains tied to CMV proved CMV antigen-specific in vitro. Presence/absence analyses took donor sequencing depth as roughly uniform. Reportedly, a later analysis found an Asian-associated ancestry cluster had fewer N-insertions than the approximately 670-donor mean.

Use of 60 Vbeta and 13 Jbeta primers characterized the PCR. Profiled with immunoSEQ multiplex PCR; TCRdb holds only in-frame clones, not every one. The data contain 54,000 or so clones, 50% to 70% of them singletons. The CDR3 consists of 23 residues. Germline-derived CDR1 and CDR2 are LNHDA and SQIVND (reference sequence). Trimming took 4 bases from V and 6 from J; bases not matched to a gene: 32. Input material: PBMCs. The TCR was taken from a human donor in good health. The gene calls are TRBV19 and TRBJ2-1; 8 bases are a match to TRBD1. The CDR3 nucleotides read TGTGCCAGTAGTACCCGACTGGGGACAGGCCCGACACCCTTTGGGGTTTACCTCAATGAGCAGTTCTTC. Its translation: CASSTRLGTGPTPFGVYLNEQFF. Full variable domain (missing parts from reference TRBV19 and TRBJ2-1): DGGITQSPKYLFRKEGQNVTLSCEQNLNHDAMYWYRQDPGQGLRLIYYSQIVNDFQKGDIAEGYSVSREKKESFPLTVTSAQKNPTAFYLCASSTRLGTGPTPFGVYLNEQFFGPGTRLTVL.